This entry is about one TCR beta chain. Its antigen remains undetermined. No base-level quality is on record; no much larger clone is a single base apart. The cysteine opens and the phenylalanine closes a CDR3 of 14 amino acids. The kept DNA is CDR3 alone, 42 bases in frame from the first base. In the germline V gene (reference sequence), CDR1 corresponds to SGHNT and CDR2 to YYREEE. The junction carries 18 bases between V and J, which are trimmed by 4 bases and 7 bases respectively. The sample belongs to a study of molecular identifiers for immune sequencing clone quantification (dated by TCRdb to the late 2010s). For the wider study: For a replicate experiment, RNA from approximately 20,000 or 100,000 naive CD8 T cells was divided into five aliquots, and four of the five aliquots were sequenced. The study was a methods study using CD8 T cells to benchmark molecular-identifier clustering-based TCR repertoire sequencing (MIDCIRS) and TCR RNA copy counting.

Libraries of naive CD8 T cells were built from 20,000 to 1,000,000 sorted cells, with 10%, 30% or 50% of the purified RNA used. On a BD FACSAria II, naive CD8 T cells were FACS-sorted as CD8+CD4-CCR7+CD45RA+ and collected into RLT Plus buffer. To test detection sensitivity, Jurkat RNA equal to approximately ten TCR copies was added to samples of about 19,000-1,100,000 naive CD8 T cells. Enrichment of CD8 T cells was done with RosetteSep CD8+ T Cell Enrichment Cocktail plus Ficoll-Paque, and ACK red cell lysis came afterward. The receptor library was made with PCR. Sequencing was performed on an Illumina HiSeq 4000. Bulk TCR libraries were made following a previously described method, with the TCR primers given in Table S5. The Qiagen AllPrep DNA/RNA kit was used to purify total RNA. Reads from multiple sequencing runs of the same library were pooled before analysis. As for the authors' bioinformatics: Reads were retained only if an exact TCR constant sequence was present, and the retained reads were trimmed to 150 nt and grouped according to their 12-nt molecular barcodes. Reads in each barcode group were sub-clustered using a 15% Levenshtein threshold, and a quality-weighted consensus sequence was built for each RNA molecule. Non-functional sequences were filtered out, along with any lower-count sequence sitting one edit away from another sequence. Based on fitting two negative binomial distributions, any barcode sub-cluster with under 20% of the maximum read count was discarded. Clones were called with MiXCR by TCRdb after fastp trimmed the public reads at Q25, and only in-frame beta chains were retained. Each entry is one CDR3 protein sequence, shown with its most common DNA and genes. The V and J calls were not made by the authors but by TCRdb's processing. Within this sample are roughly 320,000 distinct CDR3 sequences, with 20% to 25% of them counted one time only. Approximately 0.8% of the sample belongs to the ten largest clones.

Overall study results and their limits: Naive libraries contained spiked-in Jurkat TCR RNA (approximately nine copies' worth), which is not part of the donor repertoire. Modeling estimated 2.5 to 3.5 recovered TCR RNA copies per cell, compared with about 9.8 by digital PCR, which implies roughly 29% capture efficiency. A single cell's worth of spiked-in Jurkat TCR RNA was reported detectable even among 850,000 to 1,000,000 naive CD8 T cells. The sizes of highly expanded clones could end up underestimated when identical TCR molecules share a barcode. When barcode sub-clustering was not used, chimeric consensus sequences inflated TCR diversity, with chimeras reaching as high as 47%. In CMV-specific effector cells, clones with more than 20 RNA copies contained over 98% of molecules, whereas in naive cells such clones contained under 1% of molecules.

This clonotype originated in a human donor in good health. Some libraries in this study had Jurkat cell RNA spiked in. The chain couples TRBV5-4 to TRBJ2-7, with a tentative D gene TRBD2 over 7 matching bases. The sequencing input was naive CD8+ T cells from blood, with Jurkat cell RNA spiked in. The cell subset or site tag for this specimen amounts to: FACS-sorted CD8+CD4-CCR7+CD45RA+ naive T cells. The CDR3 here reads CASSAPRGAGEQYF. The nucleotide sequence is given as TGTGCCAGCAGCGCGCCCCGGGGGGCGGGAGAGCAGTACTTC. The CDR3, completed at both ends by the reference TRBV5-4 and TRBJ2-7 genes, gives the full variable domain ETGVTQSPTHLIKTRGQQVTLRCSSQSGHNTVSWYQQALGQGPQFIFQYYREEENGRGNFPPRFSGLQFPNYSSELNVNALELDDSALYLCASSAPRGAGEQYFGPGTRLTVT.